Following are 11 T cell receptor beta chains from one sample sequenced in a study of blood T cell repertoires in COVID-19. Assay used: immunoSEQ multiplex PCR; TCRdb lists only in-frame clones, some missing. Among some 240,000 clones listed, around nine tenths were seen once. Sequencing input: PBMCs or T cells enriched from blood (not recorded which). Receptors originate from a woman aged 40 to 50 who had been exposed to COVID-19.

The DNA of the CDR3 is TGTGCCAGCAGTTACCGGGACTCGGTGAGCTACACCTTC. Amino acid sequence: CASSYRDSVSYTF. The gene calls are TRBV6-2 or TRBV6-3 and TRBJ1-2, with a tentative D call TRBD1 (5 bases). Germline loops: CDR1 MNHEY, CDR2 SVGEGT. Deletions cut 2 bases from V and 9 bases from J, with 13 bases between. The CDR3 consists of 13 residues.

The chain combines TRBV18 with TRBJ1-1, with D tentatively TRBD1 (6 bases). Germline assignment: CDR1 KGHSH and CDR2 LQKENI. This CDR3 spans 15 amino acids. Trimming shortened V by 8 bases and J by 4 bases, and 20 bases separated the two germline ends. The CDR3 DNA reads TGTGCCAGCACCTCCTTCAGGGGAGAGGGCACTGAAGCTTTCTTT. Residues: CASTSFRGEGTEAFF. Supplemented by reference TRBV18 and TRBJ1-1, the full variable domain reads NAGVMQNPRHLVRRRGQEARLRCSPMKGHSHVYWYRQLPEEGLKFMVYLQKENIIDESGMPKERFSAEFPKEGPSILRIQQVVRGDSAAYFCASTSFRGEGTEAFFGQGTRLTVV.

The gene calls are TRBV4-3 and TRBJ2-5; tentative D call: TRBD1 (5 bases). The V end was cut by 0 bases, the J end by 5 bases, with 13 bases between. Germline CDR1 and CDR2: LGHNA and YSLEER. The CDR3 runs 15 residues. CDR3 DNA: TGCGCCAGCAGCCAAGAAAGGGGTGAGTCGGAGACCCAGTACTTC. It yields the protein CASSQERGESETQYF.

The CDR3 DNA follows: TGTGCCAGCAGCTTAAATGGGCCAGGGGTGCCAGATACGCAGTATTTT. Residues: CASSLNGPGVPDTQYF. The chain employs TRBV7-3 and TRBJ2-3; tentative D call: TRBD1 (6 bases). This CDR3 contains 16 residues. Germline V lookup: CDR1 SGHTA, CDR2 FQGTGA. V was trimmed by 1 base and J by 4 bases, leaving 15 bases between them. Full variable domain (missing parts from reference TRBV7-3 and TRBJ2-3): GAGVSQTPSNKVTEKGKYVELRCDPISGHTALYWYRQSLGQGPEFLIYFQGTGAADDSGLPNDRFFAVRPEGSVSTLKIQRTERGDSAVYLCASSLNGPGVPDTQYFGPGTRLTVL.

The CDR3: CASTQPDRDSQETQYF. CDR3 coding DNA: TGTGCCAGCACACAACCCGACCGGGACAGTCAAGAGACCCAGTACTTC. The chain joins TRBV25-1 to TRBJ2-5; TRBD1 matches 7 bases. The ends lost 7 bases at V and 2 bases at J; junction bases unmatched: 13. Per the germline V gene, CDR1 is MGHDK and CDR2 is SYGVNS. The length of the CDR3 is 16 residues.

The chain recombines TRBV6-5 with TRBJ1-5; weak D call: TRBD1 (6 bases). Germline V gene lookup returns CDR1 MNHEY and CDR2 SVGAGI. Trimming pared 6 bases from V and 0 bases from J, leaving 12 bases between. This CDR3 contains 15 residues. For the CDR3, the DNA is TGTGCCAGCAGGACAGGTCCATATAGCAATCAGCCCCAGCATTTT. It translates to CASRTGPYSNQPQHF.

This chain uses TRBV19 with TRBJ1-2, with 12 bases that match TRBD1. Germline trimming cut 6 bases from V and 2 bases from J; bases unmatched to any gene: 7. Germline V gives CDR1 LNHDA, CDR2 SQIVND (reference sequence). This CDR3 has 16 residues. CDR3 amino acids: CASRRDGTGGNYGYTF. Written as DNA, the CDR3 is TGTGCCAGTAGACGGGACGGGACAGGGGGCAACTATGGCTACACCTTC. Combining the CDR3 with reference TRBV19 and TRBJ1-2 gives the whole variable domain DGGITQSPKYLFRKEGQNVTLSCEQNLNHDAMYWYRQDPGQGLRLIYYSQIVNDFQKGDIAEGYSVSREKKESFPLTVTSAQKNPTAFYLCASRRDGTGGNYGYTFGSGTRLTVV.

The CDR3 nucleotides read TGTGCCAGCAGCCGCACCTACAGGGACACTAACTATGGCTACACCTTC. It codes for CASSRTYRDTNYGYTF. J is TRBJ1-2 and V is TRBV3-1 (or the pseudogene TRBV3-2), with D possibly matching TRBD1 (6 bases). V lost 4 bases to trimming and J lost 0 bases, with 15 bases between them. CDR3 length: 16 residues. Per the germline V gene, CDR1 is LGHDT and CDR2 is YNNKEL (reference sequence).

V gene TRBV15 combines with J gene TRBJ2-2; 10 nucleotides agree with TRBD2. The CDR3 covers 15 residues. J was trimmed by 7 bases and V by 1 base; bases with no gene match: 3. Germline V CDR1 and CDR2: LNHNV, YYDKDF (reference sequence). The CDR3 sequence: CATSRVPSGGGELFF. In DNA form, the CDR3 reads TGTGCCACCAGCAGAGTTCCTAGCGGGGGCGGGGAGCTGTTTTTT.

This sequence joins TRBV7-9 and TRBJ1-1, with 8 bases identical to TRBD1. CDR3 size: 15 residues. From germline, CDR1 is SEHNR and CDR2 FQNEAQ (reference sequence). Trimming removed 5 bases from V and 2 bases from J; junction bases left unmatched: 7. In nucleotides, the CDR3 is TGTGCCAGCAGCACCCAGGGACAGGTAAACACTGAAGCTTTCTTT. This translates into CASSTQGQVNTEAFF.

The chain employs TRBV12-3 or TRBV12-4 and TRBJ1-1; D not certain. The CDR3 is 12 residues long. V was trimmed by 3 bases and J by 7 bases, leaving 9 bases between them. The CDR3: CASSLNFGEAFF. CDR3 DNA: TGTGCCAGCAGTTTGAATTTCGGTGAAGCTTTCTTT.